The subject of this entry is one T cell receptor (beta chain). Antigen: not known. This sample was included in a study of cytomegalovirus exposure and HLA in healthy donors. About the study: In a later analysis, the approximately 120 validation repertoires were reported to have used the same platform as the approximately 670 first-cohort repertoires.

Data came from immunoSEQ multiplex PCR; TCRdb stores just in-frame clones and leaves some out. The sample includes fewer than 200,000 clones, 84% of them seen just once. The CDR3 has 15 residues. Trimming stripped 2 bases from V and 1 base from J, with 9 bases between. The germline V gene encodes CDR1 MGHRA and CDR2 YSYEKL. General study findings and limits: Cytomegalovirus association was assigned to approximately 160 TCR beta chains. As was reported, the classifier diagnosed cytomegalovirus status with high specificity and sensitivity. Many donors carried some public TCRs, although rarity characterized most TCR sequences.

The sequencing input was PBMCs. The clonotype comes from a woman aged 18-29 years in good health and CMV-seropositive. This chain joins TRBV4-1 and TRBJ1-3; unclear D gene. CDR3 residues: CASSQTRGSGNTIYF. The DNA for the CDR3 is TGCGCCAGCAGCCAAACCAGAGGGTCTGGAAACACCATATATTTT.